Below, 15 T cell receptor beta chains from the same sample are listed, as sequenced in a study of breast tumors, draining lymph nodes, adjacent tissues. Samples came from axillary lymph nodes draining the breast cancer. TCRdb reprocessed the multiplex PCR reads via MiXCR and lists one record per CDR3 protein. Of approximately 140,000 distinct CDR3 sequences in the sample, roughly 33% were seen once. The specimen sequenced was axillary lymph node tissue. The receptors were sampled from a female donor with breast cancer. Some clones in this sample may be carry-over from other donors' samples.

This clonotype was found many times. The genes are TRBV5-1 and TRBJ1-4, with unresolved D. V was cut by 0 bases and J by 6 bases, with 12 bases left in between. The germline V gene has CDR1 SGHRS and CDR2 YFSETQ. The CDR3 is made up of 15 amino acids. The CDR3 spells CASSLGLGKYEKLFF. For the CDR3, the DNA is TGCGCCAGCAGCTTGGGGCTGGGAAAATATGAAAAACTGTTTTTT.

The genes are TRBV9 and TRBJ2-2; D unclear. Germline V gene lookup returns CDR1 SGDLS and CDR2 YYNGEE. The CDR3 loop spans 13 amino acids. V dropped 3 bases and J dropped 3 bases, with 6 bases sitting between them. The CDR3 here is CASSDVYTGELFF. The CDR3 DNA sequence: TGTGCCAGCAGCGATGTCTACACCGGGGAGCTGTTTTTT.

This clonotype was detected ten times or more. V is TRBV11-3 and J is TRBJ2-7; possible D gene TRBD2, 6 bases. Trimming removed 4 bases from V and 0 bases from J, with 13 bases in between. The V gene's germline CDR1 is SGHNT and CDR2 YENEEA. The CDR3 runs 15 residues. As DNA, the CDR3 is TGTGCCAGCAGCTCTCAGGGACTGAGCTCCTACGAGCAGTACGTC. As protein: CASSSQGLSSYEQYV.

The chain uses TRBV6-6 and TRBJ2-7, with D possibly matching TRBD1 (6 bases). Deletions cut 6 bases from V and 9 bases from J, with 21 bases between. Per germline, CDR1 MNHNY and CDR2 SVGAGI (reference sequence). CDR3 length: 14 residues. CDR3 sequence (DNA): TGTGCCAGCAGGCTTGGACAGATCACAGATACGCAGTACGTC. Translation: CASRLGQITDTQYV.

This clonotype was seen ten or more times. The rearrangement uses TRBV7-9 and TRBJ2-3, with 7 positions matching TRBD1. The trim removed 6 bases at V and 6 bases at J, leaving 9 bases unmatched. The CDR3 consists of 14 residues. The germline V gene encodes CDR1 SEHNR and CDR2 FQNEAQ (reference sequence). The CDR3 here is CASSSLGQVDTQYF. DNA for the CDR3: TGTGCCAGCAGTTCACTAGGACAGGTTGATACGCAGTATTTT.

The J gene is TRBJ2-5, the V gene TRBV11-2; TRBD1 matches 7 bases. The V segment lost 5 bases and the J segment 2 bases; nucleotides outside the gene matches: 8. The CDR3 runs 15 residues. CDR1 is SGHAT, CDR2 FQNNGV, per germline. Here the CDR3 reads CASSKRTGNQETQYF. DNA of the CDR3: TGTGCCAGCAGCAAGAGGACAGGAAATCAAGAGACCCAGTACTTC.

The rearrangement links TRBV5-1 to TRBJ2-3; maybe TRBD1 (6 bases). There are 16 residues in the CDR3. Looked up from germline, CDR1 is SGHRS and CDR2 is YFSETQ. The germline V and J ends were trimmed by 4 bases and 4 bases, with 19 bases remaining between them. The CDR3 loop reads CASSVDNRDSADTQYF. CDR3 bases: TGCGCCAGCAGCGTGGACAACAGGGATTCCGCAGATACGCAGTATTTT.

Regarding this clonotype: One base away lies a much larger clone, so this may be a sequencing read error. This chain connects TRBV6-2 or TRBV6-3 to TRBJ2-3; TRBD1 matches at 9 bases. CDR1 is MNHEY and CDR2 is SVGEGT in the germline V gene. The trim removed 5 bases at V and 4 bases at J, leaving 13 bases unmatched. There are 17 residues in the CDR3. CDR3 sequence (DNA): TGTGCCAGCAGTCCCCACACAGGGGGCCCCTATCCAGATACGCAGTATTTT. Residues: CASSPHTGGPYPDTQYF.

As concerns this clonotype: At one end the junction does not follow the germline gene, possibly because of a read error. J is TRBJ2-5 and V is TRBV6-5; the D gene is possibly TRBD1 (5 bases). With the DNA end fitting TRBJ1-1 better, the J assignment may be wrong. The CDR3 runs to 16 residues. Germline V gene data show CDR1 as MNHEY and CDR2 as SVGAGI. The CDR3 here is CASSHSILGGRTEAFF. The CDR3 DNA sequence: TGTGCCAGCAGTCACTCGATCTTGGGGGGTAGGACTGAAGCTTTCTTT.

The V call is TRBV20-1, the J call TRBJ2-7, with 9 nucleotides matching TRBD1. CDR1 DFQATT and CDR2 SNEGSKA come from the germline V gene (reference sequence). The CDR3 spans 13 residues. V lost 5 bases and J lost 2; bases outside the gene matches: 4. As DNA, the CDR3 is TGCAGTGCTTCCGGGACAGGGACCTACGAGCAGTACTTC. Its protein product is CSASGTGTYEQYF.

This clonotype was counted many times. The chain has TRBV30 and TRBJ1-5, with D unresolved. The CDR3 contains 13 residues. Germline CDR1 is GTSNPN and CDR2 is SVGIG (reference sequence). V lost 0 bases and J 0 bases, leaving 3 bases between the germline ends. CDR3 nucleotide sequence: TGTGCCTGGAGTGTTTATAGCAATCAGCCCCAGCATTTT. This encodes CAWSVYSNQPQHF. Complete variable domain (other parts from reference TRBV30 and TRBJ1-5): SQTIHQWPATLVQPVGSPLSLECTVEGTSNPNLYWYRQAAGRGLQLLFYSVGIGQISSEVPQNLSASRPQDRQFILSSKKLLLSDSGFYLCAWSVYSNQPQHFGDGTRLSIL.

The chain has TRBV20-1 and TRBJ2-7; D possibly uses TRBD1 or TRBD2 (7 bases each). V lost 6 bases, J lost 7 bases, and 19 bases lay in between. The V gene's germline CDR1 is DFQATT and CDR2 SNEGSKA (reference sequence). This CDR3 region has 13 residues. CDR3 amino acids: CSALEAGQREQYV. CDR3 in DNA: TGCAGTGCCCTCGAAGCGGGACAGCGAGAGCAGTACGTC.

This clonotype was seen only a few times. The chain couples TRBV15 to TRBJ1-1; D call uncertain. The CDR3 spans 13 residues. Germline V lookup: CDR1 LNHNV, CDR2 YYDKDF (reference sequence). The V gene lost 3 bases and the J gene lost 5 bases, with 10 bases spanning the gap. The CDR3 sequence: CATSSFERTEAFF. CDR3 sequence (DNA): TGTGCCACCAGCAGTTTCGAGAGGACTGAAGCTTTCTTT. The full variable domain, completed using reference TRBV15 and TRBJ1-1, is DAMVIQNPRYQVTQFGKPVTLSCSQTLNHNVMYWYQQKSSQAPKLLFHYYDKDFNNEADTPDNFQSRRPNTSFCFLDIRSPGLGDTAMYLCATSSFERTEAFFGQGTRLTVV.

This chain links TRBV2 with TRBJ1-6; 9 bases match TRBD1. Looked up from germline, CDR1 is SNHLY and CDR2 is FYNNEI. After removal of 8 bases from V and 5 bases from J, the junction contained 4 bases not matched to a gene. The CDR3 is 14 amino acids. For the CDR3, the DNA is TGTGCCAGCTCCGGGACAGGGAATAATTCACCCCTCCACTTT. Its protein product is CASSGTGNNSPLHF. Full variable domain (rest looked up from reference TRBV2 and TRBJ1-6): EPEVTQTPSHQVTQMGQEVILRCVPISNHLYFYWYRQILGQKVEFLVSFYNNEISEKSEIFDDQFSVERPDGSNFTLKIRSTKLEDSAMYFCASSGTGNNSPLHFGNGTRLTVT.

This clonotype came up a few times. It may be a read error: a sequence one base away is much more abundant. This chain joins TRBV9 and TRBJ2-1; D not certain. Germline V gives CDR1 SGDLS, CDR2 YYNGEE. The CDR3 totals 14 residues. The CDR3 here is CASSVSSDSGEQSF. For the CDR3, the DNA is TGTGCCAGCAGCGTCTCTTCGGATTCGGGTGAGCAGTCCTTC. Together with reference TRBV9 and TRBJ2-1, the CDR3 gives the full variable domain: DSGVTQTPKHLITATGQRVTLRCSPRSGDLSVYWYQQSLDQGLQFLIQYYNGEERAKGNILERFSAQQFPDLHSELNLSSLELGDSALYFCASSVSSDSGEQSFGPGTRLTVL.